These T cell receptor beta chains were read from a single sample in a study of T cell responses to AZD1222 COVID-19 vaccine. Generated by immunoSEQ multiplex PCR, the TCRdb table keeps only in-frame clones and is missing some. This table has around 140,000 clones, about 92% appearing once. The starting material was peripheral blood, obtained after recovery from COVID-19. All receptors come from an adult who had recovered from COVID-19. CDR3s include the opening cysteine and the closing phenylalanine or tryptophan. The D gene is left open where the match is weak. Clone size is shown for a subset of rows, as once, few, many or a class of expanded clone.

j_gene: TRBJ2-7
v_gene: TRBV28
abundance: NA
d_gene: NA
CDR3nt: TGTGCCAGCAGCCCATACGGGAGGGACAGGTCCTACGAGCAGTACTTC
CDR3aa: CASSPYGRDRSYEQYF

j_gene: TRBJ2-3
v_gene: TRBV18
abundance: NA
d_gene: NA
CDR3nt: TGTGCCAGCTCACCACCGGCGTGGAATACGCAGTATTTT
CDR3aa: CASSPPAWNTQYF

j_gene: TRBJ1-2
v_gene: TRBV2
abundance: NA
d_gene: NA
CDR3nt: TGTGCCAGCAGTGAACCGCGACAGAAGTATGGCTACACCTTC
CDR3aa: CASSEPRQKYGYTF

j_gene: TRBJ2-5
v_gene: TRBV5-5
abundance: NA
d_gene: TRBD2
CDR3nt: TGTGCCAGCAGCTTAGGACTAGCGCACAGAGAGACCCAGTACTTC
CDR3aa: CASSLGLAHRETQYF

j_gene: TRBJ2-3
v_gene: TRBV18
abundance: NA
d_gene: TRBD2
CDR3nt: TGTGCCAGCTCACCTCTAGCGGGGTTCACAGATACGCAGTATTTT
CDR3aa: CASSPLAGFTDTQYF

j_gene: TRBJ1-5
v_gene: TRBV6-6
abundance: NA
d_gene: NA
CDR3nt: TGTGCCAGCAGTTACGGGAATCAGCCCCAGCATTTT
CDR3aa: CASSYGNQPQHF

j_gene: TRBJ2-3
v_gene: TRBV27
abundance: NA
d_gene: NA
CDR3nt: TGTGCCAGCAGTGTCATCTCCGGGACAGATACGCAGTATTTT
CDR3aa: CASSVISGTDTQYF

j_gene: TRBJ2-1
v_gene: TRBV19
abundance: NA
d_gene: TRBD2
CDR3nt: TGTGCCAGTAGTAAACAGGGACTAGCGGGAGAGGGTGAGCAGTTCTTC
CDR3aa: CASSKQGLAGEGEQFF

j_gene: TRBJ2-1
v_gene: TRBV19
abundance: NA
d_gene: TRBD2
CDR3nt: TGTGCCAGTAGTATCCGGGGACTAGCGGGAGTCGGCTACAATGAGCAGTTCTTC
CDR3aa: CASSIRGLAGVGYNEQFF

j_gene: TRBJ1-1
v_gene: TRBV6-5
abundance: NA
d_gene: NA
CDR3nt: TGTGCCAGCAGTTACCAAGAGGGCACAAAAGCTTTCTTT
CDR3aa: CASSYQEGTKAFF

j_gene: TRBJ1-1
v_gene: TRBV7-9
abundance: once
d_gene: TRBD1
CDR3nt: TGTGCCAGCAGCCCAAGCCAGGGGGCGCGGGGTGAAGCTTTCTTT
CDR3aa: CASSPSQGARGEAFF

j_gene: TRBJ1-1
v_gene: TRBV25-1
abundance: NA
d_gene: NA
CDR3nt: TGTGCCAGCATCGCGGGGATGTCGGCTTTCTTT
CDR3aa: CASIAGMSAFF

j_gene: TRBJ2-7
v_gene: TRBV6-4
abundance: NA
d_gene: NA
CDR3nt: TGTGCCAGCATTATCGGCGAGCAGTACTTC
CDR3aa: CASIIGEQYF

j_gene: TRBJ2-1
v_gene: TRBV5-1
abundance: NA
d_gene: TRBD2
CDR3nt: TGCGCCAGCAGAGAGCGGGAGGGTTACAATGAGCAGTTCTTC
CDR3aa: CASREREGYNEQFF

j_gene: TRBJ2-7
v_gene: TRBV5-1
abundance: NA
d_gene: NA
CDR3nt: TGCGCCAGCAGATCCGCGGGGAGGAGCTCCTACGAGCAGTACTTC
CDR3aa: CASRSAGRSSYEQYF

j_gene: TRBJ1-1
v_gene: TRBV6-5
abundance: NA
d_gene: TRBD1
CDR3nt: TGTGCCAGCAATAGACAGGGACCTGCTTTCTTT
CDR3aa: CASNRQGPAFF

j_gene: TRBJ2-2
v_gene: TRBV4-2
abundance: NA
d_gene: NA
CDR3nt: TGTGCCAGTGGGACGACAGCCAGGGAGCTGTTTTTT
CDR3aa: CASGTTARELFF

j_gene: TRBJ2-2
v_gene: TRBV10-1
abundance: NA
d_gene: TRBD1
CDR3nt: TGCGCCAGCAGTGCCGGGACAGGGGTCGAGACCGGGGAGCTGTTTTTT
CDR3aa: CASSAGTGVETGELFF

j_gene: TRBJ1-3
v_gene: TRBV30
abundance: NA
d_gene: NA
CDR3nt: TGTGCCTGGAGTGAGGGCGGGAAGTCTGGAAACACCATATATTTT
CDR3aa: CAWSEGGKSGNTIYF

j_gene: TRBJ2-3
v_gene: TRBV18
abundance: NA
d_gene: NA
CDR3nt: TGTGCCAGCTCAGCTGGACTGTCGCGTGCCACAGATACGCAGTATTTT
CDR3aa: CASSAGLSRATDTQYF

j_gene: TRBJ2-7
v_gene: TRBV11-2
abundance: once
d_gene: NA
CDR3nt: TGTGCCAGCAGCAAAGCCGGGAATCGGAACGAGCAGTACTTC
CDR3aa: CASSKAGNRNEQYF

j_gene: TRBJ1-5
v_gene: TRBV7-2
abundance: NA
d_gene: NA
CDR3nt: TGTGCCAGCAGCTTAGAATTTTCAGCACGCCAGCCCCAGCATTTT
CDR3aa: CASSLEFSARQPQHF

j_gene: TRBJ2-3
v_gene: TRBV5-4
abundance: NA
d_gene: NA
CDR3nt: TGTGCCAGCAGCTCCTTTGTGGGATATGGGGGGCGCACAGATACGCAGTATTTT
CDR3aa: CASSSFVGYGGRTDTQYF

j_gene: TRBJ2-3
v_gene: TRBV19
abundance: few
d_gene: NA
CDR3nt: TGTGCCAGTAGTATAGGTGACGACACAGATACGCAGTATTTT
CDR3aa: CASSIGDDTDTQYF

j_gene: TRBJ2-7
v_gene: TRBV28
abundance: NA
d_gene: TRBD1
CDR3nt: TGTGCCAGCAGTTCCCCCGGGACAGGGCGAGACGAGCAGTACTTC
CDR3aa: CASSSPGTGRDEQYF